This is a list of T cell receptor beta chains from one sample in a study of T cells in Graves' hyperthyroidism and ophthalmopathy. Using its own MiXCR run on the multiplex PCR reads, TCRdb lists one record per CDR3 protein. This repertoire shows 250,000 to 350,000 distinct CDR3 sequences, 20% to 25% found once; its top ten account for 50% to 75%. Sequenced input: blood. The receptors shown here come from a man younger than 40 with Graves' ophthalmopathy. The CDR3 runs from the conserved cysteine through the conserved F or W. A D gene is named only where the DNA matches it firmly. Clone size is shown for a subset of rows, as once, few, many or a class of expanded clone.

CDR3 length: 14
V gene: TRBV30
J gene: TRBJ1-2
D gene: .
clone size: many
CDR3 DNA: TGTGCCTGGATGACAGTAAATACTAACTATGGCTACACCTTC
CDR3 protein: CAWMTVNTNYGYTF

CDR3 length: 16
V gene: TRBV5-1
J gene: TRBJ2-1
D gene: TRBD2
clone size: .
CDR3 DNA: TGCGCCAGCAGCTTGGTTAGCGGGGGGGCTATAGATGAGCAGTTCTTC
CDR3 protein: CASSLVSGGAIDEQFF

CDR3 length: 13
V gene: TRBV5-4
J gene: TRBJ2-3
D gene: .
clone size: .
CDR3 DNA: TGTGCCAGCAGCCCGGCGGTGACAAATACGCAGTATTTT
CDR3 protein: CASSPAVTNTQYF

CDR3 length: 16
V gene: TRBV27
J gene: TRBJ1-1
D gene: TRBD1
clone size: .
CDR3 DNA: TGTGCCAGCAGTTTATCGATGAGGGGGCGGATCACTGAAGCTTTCTTT
CDR3 protein: CASSLSMRGRITEAFF

CDR3 length: 15
V gene: TRBV12-3/TRBV12-4
J gene: TRBJ2-5
D gene: TRBD1
clone size: few
CDR3 DNA: TGTGCCAGCAGTGATCAGGGGGCTTACCAAGAGACCCAGTACTTC
CDR3 protein: CASSDQGAYQETQYF

CDR3 length: 16
V gene: TRBV3-1
J gene: TRBJ2-5
D gene: TRBD2
clone size: many
CDR3 DNA: TGTGCCAGCAGCCAAGGCACGACTAGCGGGAAAGAGACCCAGTACTTC
CDR3 protein: CASSQGTTSGKETQYF

CDR3 length: 15
V gene: TRBV5-4
J gene: TRBJ2-2
D gene: .
clone size: .
CDR3 DNA: TGTGCCAGCAGCTTGTTCCAGGTCCTCGCCGGGGAGCTGTTTTTT
CDR3 protein: CASSLFQVLAGELFF

CDR3 length: 14
V gene: TRBV6-6
J gene: TRBJ1-1
D gene: .
clone size: few
CDR3 DNA: TGTGCCAGCAGTTACTCACGGATGAACACTGAAGCTTTCTTT
CDR3 protein: CASSYSRMNTEAFF

CDR3 length: 17
V gene: TRBV15
J gene: TRBJ1-1
D gene: .
clone size: many
CDR3 DNA: TGTGCCACCAGCAGAGATGTTGCAGGGGATAAGAACACTGAAGCTTTCTTT
CDR3 protein: CATSRDVAGDKNTEAFF

CDR3 length: 13
V gene: TRBV5-1
J gene: TRBJ2-7
D gene: .
clone size: .
CDR3 DNA: TGCGCCAGCAGCTTGGCACAGGGTAGCGAGCAGTACTTC
CDR3 protein: CASSLAQGSEQYF

CDR3 length: 19
V gene: TRBV27
J gene: TRBJ1-2
D gene: .
clone size: few
CDR3 DNA: TGTGCCAGCAGTTTATCTAGACCCCGTGTGGGATTAGCTAACTATGGCTACACCTTC
CDR3 protein: CASSLSRPRVGLANYGYTF

CDR3 length: 12
V gene: TRBV6-1
J gene: TRBJ1-2
D gene: .
clone size: .
CDR3 DNA: TGTGCCAGCAGTCCACAGGGCCAGGGCTACACCTTC
CDR3 protein: CASSPQGQGYTF

CDR3 length: 14
V gene: TRBV3-1
J gene: TRBJ2-3
D gene: .
clone size: many
CDR3 DNA: TGTGCCAGCAGCCCGGGCCCCCTGGCAGATACGCAGTATTTT
CDR3 protein: CASSPGPLADTQYF

CDR3 length: 13
V gene: TRBV3-1
J gene: TRBJ2-1
D gene: .
clone size: many
CDR3 DNA: TGTGCCGCCGGGGAGTCCTCCTACAATGAGCAGTTCTTC
CDR3 protein: CAAGESSYNEQFF

CDR3 length: 14
V gene: TRBV6-6
J gene: TRBJ1-1
D gene: .
clone size: .
CDR3 DNA: TGTGCCAGCAGTTACGACGGCACCGGCACTGAAGCTTTCTTT
CDR3 protein: CASSYDGTGTEAFF

CDR3 length: 15
V gene: TRBV3-1
J gene: TRBJ2-1
D gene: TRBD2
clone size: many
CDR3 DNA: TGTGCCAGCAGCCAAGGGGTCGTGACTAGCTTCGGGCAGTTCTTC
CDR3 protein: CASSQGVVTSFGQFF

CDR3 length: 13
V gene: TRBV18
J gene: TRBJ1-2
D gene: .
clone size: few
CDR3 DNA: TGTGCCAGCTCGAATGCCGCTAACTATGGCTACACCTTC
CDR3 protein: CASSNAANYGYTF

CDR3 length: 13
V gene: TRBV6-1
J gene: TRBJ2-2
D gene: .
clone size: .
CDR3 DNA: TGTGCCAGCAGTGCACAGAACACCGGGGAGCTGTTTTTT
CDR3 protein: CASSAQNTGELFF

CDR3 length: 22
V gene: TRBV12-3/TRBV12-4
J gene: TRBJ2-4
D gene: .
clone size: .
CDR3 DNA: TGTGCCAGCAGTTTACAACTAGGGAACATGAAGGAGGCCACTCTAGCCAAAAACATTCAGTACTTC
CDR3 protein: CASSLQLGNMKEATLAKNIQYF

CDR3 length: 18
V gene: TRBV12-3/TRBV12-4
J gene: TRBJ2-2
D gene: .
clone size: .
CDR3 DNA: TGTGCCAGCAGACCGTTTCCGGGGGACATCCAGAACACCGGGGAGCTGTTTTTT
CDR3 protein: CASRPFPGDIQNTGELFF

CDR3 length: 13
V gene: TRBV27
J gene: TRBJ2-1
D gene: TRBD1
clone size: few
CDR3 DNA: TGTGCCACAGGGGGTCATTCCTACAATGAGCAGTTCTTC
CDR3 protein: CATGGHSYNEQFF

CDR3 length: 12
V gene: TRBV2
J gene: TRBJ2-3
D gene: .
clone size: .
CDR3 DNA: TGTGCCAGCTATAGCGCCTCAGATACGCAGTATTTT
CDR3 protein: CASYSASDTQYF

CDR3 length: 14
V gene: TRBV2
J gene: TRBJ1-5
D gene: TRBD1
clone size: many
CDR3 DNA: TGTGCCAGCAGTAAACAGGGGGCCTATCAGCCCCAGCATTTT
CDR3 protein: CASSKQGAYQPQHF

CDR3 length: 17
V gene: TRBV27
J gene: TRBJ1-1
D gene: TRBD1
clone size: few
CDR3 DNA: TGTGCCAGCAGTCCCGGGACAGGGGGGTCAATGAACACTGAAGCTTTCTTT
CDR3 protein: CASSPGTGGSMNTEAFF

CDR3 length: 15
V gene: TRBV19
J gene: TRBJ2-1
D gene: .
clone size: .
CDR3 DNA: TGTGCCAGTAGTATAGATACAGTCTCCTACAATGAGCAGTTCTTC
CDR3 protein: CASSIDTVSYNEQFF

CDR3 length: 15
V gene: TRBV19
J gene: TRBJ1-5
D gene: .
clone size: .
CDR3 DNA: TGTGCCAGTAGTCAGGACAATCGCAAGAATCAGCCCCAGCATTTT
CDR3 protein: CASSQDNRKNQPQHF

CDR3 length: 15
V gene: TRBV5-1
J gene: TRBJ2-7
D gene: .
clone size: many
CDR3 DNA: TGCGCCAGCAGCTTGGCCCCCGGGACTCTTTACGAGCAGTACTTC
CDR3 protein: CASSLAPGTLYEQYF

CDR3 length: 15
V gene: TRBV20-1
J gene: TRBJ1-1
D gene: .
clone size: .
CDR3 DNA: TGCAGTGCTAGAGATCAGCCAGTCCAGAACACTGAAGCTTTCTTT
CDR3 protein: CSARDQPVQNTEAFF

CDR3 length: 14
V gene: TRBV12-3/TRBV12-4
J gene: TRBJ1-5
D gene: TRBD1
clone size: once
CDR3 DNA: TGTGCCAGCACAACGACAGGGCGGTCTCAGCCCCAGCATTTT
CDR3 protein: CASTTTGRSQPQHF

CDR3 length: 18
V gene: TRBV6-2/TRBV6-3
J gene: TRBJ2-3
D gene: TRBD2
clone size: few
CDR3 DNA: TGTGCCAGCAGTTACCCCCCCCCGGCGGGGGAAGTCACAGATACGCAGTATTTT
CDR3 protein: CASSYPPPAGEVTDTQYF

CDR3 length: 13
V gene: TRBV20-1
J gene: TRBJ2-1
D gene: TRBD2
clone size: .
CDR3 DNA: TGCAGTGCTGAACTAGCGGGAGGGAATGAGCAGTTCTTC
CDR3 protein: CSAELAGGNEQFF

CDR3 length: 14
V gene: TRBV2
J gene: TRBJ2-7
D gene: TRBD1
clone size: few
CDR3 DNA: TGTGCCAGCTTAAACGGCAGGGACAGCTACGAGCAGTACTTC
CDR3 protein: CASLNGRDSYEQYF

CDR3 length: 11
V gene: TRBV11-1
J gene: TRBJ2-7
D gene: TRBD1
clone size: .
CDR3 DNA: TGTGCCAGCCGGGACAGGGTCGAGCAGTACTTC
CDR3 protein: CASRDRVEQYF

CDR3 length: 15
V gene: TRBV2
J gene: TRBJ1-1
D gene: .
clone size: .
CDR3 DNA: TGTGCCAGCAGACCCCTGACCGAGCTTGAGAGTGAAGCTTTCTTT
CDR3 protein: CASRPLTELESEAFF

CDR3 length: 14
V gene: TRBV28
J gene: TRBJ2-7
D gene: .
clone size: few
CDR3 DNA: TGTGCCAGCAGTTTGGGACCGACATACTACGAGCAGTACTTC
CDR3 protein: CASSLGPTYYEQYF

CDR3 length: 16
V gene: TRBV27
J gene: TRBJ2-7
D gene: .
clone size: many
CDR3 DNA: TGTGCCAGCAGTTATGCCGGACGGCCCAGCTCCTACGAGCAGTACTTC
CDR3 protein: CASSYAGRPSSYEQYF

CDR3 length: 13
V gene: TRBV11-2
J gene: TRBJ2-1
D gene: TRBD1
clone size: many
CDR3 DNA: TGTGCCAGCGGCAGGGGGATGTTGGGTGAGCAGTTCTTC
CDR3 protein: CASGRGMLGEQFF

CDR3 length: 13
V gene: TRBV6-1
J gene: TRBJ2-5
D gene: .
clone size: .
CDR3 DNA: TGTGCCAGCAGGGATCACAGGGTCGGGACCCAGTACTTC
CDR3 protein: CASRDHRVGTQYF

CDR3 length: 14
V gene: TRBV20-1
J gene: TRBJ2-3
D gene: .
clone size: few
CDR3 DNA: TGCAGTGCCCACAGGGAGCTGGGAACAGATACGCAGTATTTT
CDR3 protein: CSAHRELGTDTQYF

CDR3 length: 12
V gene: TRBV30
J gene: TRBJ2-7
D gene: TRBD1
clone size: many
CDR3 DNA: TGTGCCTGGAGTTCCCGACAGGGCTCGCAGTACTTC
CDR3 protein: CAWSSRQGSQYF

CDR3 length: 14
V gene: TRBV7-2
J gene: TRBJ2-7
D gene: TRBD2
clone size: .
CDR3 DNA: TGTGCCAGCAGCCGACTAGCGGGAGTTTACGAGCAGTACTTC
CDR3 protein: CASSRLAGVYEQYF

CDR3 length: 17
V gene: TRBV11-2
J gene: TRBJ1-2
D gene: .
clone size: many
CDR3 DNA: TGTGCCAGCAGCCGAGAAGGATGGACAGCAGCTTACTATGGCTACACCTTC
CDR3 protein: CASSREGWTAAYYGYTF

CDR3 length: 15
V gene: TRBV30
J gene: TRBJ1-1
D gene: .
clone size: many
CDR3 DNA: TGTGCCTGGAGTCCTCGGGGCACAATGAACACTGAAGCTTTCTTT
CDR3 protein: CAWSPRGTMNTEAFF

CDR3 length: 16
V gene: TRBV6-2/TRBV6-3
J gene: TRBJ2-2
D gene: TRBD2
clone size: .
CDR3 DNA: TGTGCCAGCAGTTATATTAGCGGGGTCCACACCGGGGAGCTGTTTTTT
CDR3 protein: CASSYISGVHTGELFF

CDR3 length: 12
V gene: TRBV12-3/TRBV12-4
J gene: TRBJ2-3
D gene: .
clone size: many
CDR3 DNA: TGTGCCAGCAGGGAGGTTACAGATACGCAGTATTTT
CDR3 protein: CASREVTDTQYF

CDR3 length: 17
V gene: TRBV24-1
J gene: TRBJ2-1
D gene: .
clone size: .
CDR3 DNA: TGTGCCACCAGTGGGCGAGCGGAGCCCCCCAACTACAATGAGCAGTTCTTC
CDR3 protein: CATSGRAEPPNYNEQFF

CDR3 length: 15
V gene: TRBV5-1
J gene: TRBJ1-5
D gene: TRBD1
clone size: few
CDR3 DNA: TGCGCCAGCAGCTTGGATGGACAGGGCAATCAGCCCCAGCATTTT
CDR3 protein: CASSLDGQGNQPQHF

CDR3 length: 16
V gene: TRBV2
J gene: TRBJ2-7
D gene: TRBD2
clone size: .
CDR3 DNA: TGTGCCAGCAGTGAAAGGTCTAGCGGGAGGGCTTACGAGCAGTACTTC
CDR3 protein: CASSERSSGRAYEQYF

CDR3 length: 14
V gene: TRBV5-8
J gene: TRBJ2-2
D gene: .
clone size: many
CDR3 DNA: TGTGCCAGCAGCTTAGGTCCGAACACCGGGGAGCTGTTTTTT
CDR3 protein: CASSLGPNTGELFF

CDR3 length: 14
V gene: TRBV4-1
J gene: TRBJ2-7
D gene: TRBD2
clone size: few
CDR3 DNA: TGCGCCAGCAGCCGGGCTAGCGGTACCTACGAGCAGTACTTC
CDR3 protein: CASSRASGTYEQYF

CDR3 length: 12
V gene: TRBV29-1
J gene: TRBJ2-1
D gene: .
clone size: .
CDR3 DNA: TGCAGCGCAGGTAGCTCCTACAATGAGCAGTTCTTC
CDR3 protein: CSAGSSYNEQFF

CDR3 length: 15
V gene: TRBV25-1
J gene: TRBJ2-4
D gene: .
clone size: .
CDR3 DNA: TGTGCCAGCAGTGACCCGGGGGACATCCAAAACATTCAGTACTTC
CDR3 protein: CASSDPGDIQNIQYF

CDR3 length: 13
V gene: TRBV11-1
J gene: TRBJ1-1
D gene: .
clone size: .
CDR3 DNA: TGTGCCAGCAGCTTAGCGCCTGACACTGAAGCTTTCTTT
CDR3 protein: CASSLAPDTEAFF

CDR3 length: 18
V gene: TRBV5-6
J gene: TRBJ2-2
D gene: TRBD2
clone size: few
CDR3 DNA: TGTGCCAGCAGCTCGCGACTAGCGGGAGGGTCGGTCACCGGGGAGCTGTTTTTT
CDR3 protein: CASSSRLAGGSVTGELFF